The sequence of this T cell receptor (beta chain) was determined in a study of blood T cells in healthy people across ages. This clonotype was counted ten times or more. Primers used in a second PCR of roughly 7 to 12 cycles were a sample-barcoded 5' primer and a J-beta primer mix. MiXCR, run by TCRdb on the 5' RACE reads, gives a single entry per CDR3 protein. The data hold 1.5 million to 2 million distinct CDR3 sequences, with roughly 27% observed a single time. This TCR was recovered from a woman under 40 in good health. The sample taken for sequencing was blood.

Written as DNA, the CDR3 is TGTGCCAGCAGGAAACCCTCCTACAATGAGCAGTTCTTC. Residues: CASRKPSYNEQFF. The chain recombines TRBV12-3 or TRBV12-4 with TRBJ2-1; D not certain. This CDR3 spans 13 amino acids. V was trimmed by 6 bases and J by 0 bases, leaving 6 bases between them.